These 8 T cell receptor beta chains were all obtained from the same sample, sequenced in a study of cytomegalovirus exposure and HLA in healthy donors. The PCR had 60 Vbeta and 13 Jbeta primers. TCRdb's copy holds only in-frame clones and misses some; the assay was immunoSEQ multiplex PCR. In all, the sample yields 180,000 or so clones. What was sequenced was PBMCs. Receptors originate from a woman aged 18-30 years in good health and CMV-seropositive.

V is TRBV9 and J is TRBJ1-2; TRBD1 aligns across 10 bases. The trim removed 4 bases at V and 8 bases at J, leaving 5 bases unmatched. The CDR3 has 13 amino acids. Germline lookup yields CDR1 SGDLS and CDR2 YYNGEE. CDR3 region: CASSTGQGVGYTF. The CDR3 nucleotides are TGTGCCAGCAGCACCGGACAGGGGGTAGGCTACACCTTC.

The rearrangement links TRBV30 to TRBJ2-2; 8 bases fit TRBD2. Germline lookup yields CDR1 GTSNPN and CDR2 SVGIG (reference sequence). There are 15 residues in the CDR3. Trimming cost V 4 bases and J 5 bases; bases outside gene matches: 9. The CDR3 loop reads CAWKGAAGDTGELFF. CDR3 coding DNA: TGTGCCTGGAAGGGTGCAGCGGGAGATACCGGGGAGCTGTTTTTT. Filled out from reference TRBV30 and TRBJ2-2, the complete variable domain reads SQTIHQWPATLVQPVGSPLSLECTVEGTSNPNLYWYRQAAGRGLQLLFYSVGIGQISSEVPQNLSASRPQDRQFILSSKKLLLSDSGFYLCAWKGAAGDTGELFFGEGSRLTVL.

The chain joins TRBV5-5 to TRBJ1-1; D unclear. The CDR3 contains 15 residues. CDR1 and CDR2 (germline): SGHKS, YYEKEE (reference sequence). Trimming stripped 2 bases from V and 7 bases from J, with 18 bases between. CDR3 DNA: TGTGCCAGCAGCTTTGATTATGTCGGCGGGATTGAAGCTTTCTTT. The encoded protein is CASSFDYVGGIEAFF.

The CDR3 protein is CASSEVTGINSPLHF. The CDR3 coding sequence is TGTGCCAGCAGTGAGGTGACAGGCATTAATTCACCCCTCCACTTT. The chain employs TRBV6-1 and TRBJ1-6, with D tentatively TRBD1 (6 bases). Trimming left V 3 bases short and J 6 bases short, with 12 bases between. The CDR3 length is 15 residues. Germline loops: CDR1 MNHNS, CDR2 SASEGT.

This sequence joins TRBV19 and TRBJ1-5; D remains unclear. The CDR3 spans 13 residues. Germline V gene lookup returns CDR1 LNHDA and CDR2 SQIVND (reference sequence). V dropped 5 bases and J dropped 5 bases, with 10 bases sitting between them. In nucleotides, the CDR3 is TGTGCCAGTAGTGGGTCACGGGATCAGCCCCAGCATTTT. It codes for CASSGSRDQPQHF.

The V and J genes are TRBV5-6 and TRBJ2-1, with D unresolved. Germline V lookup: CDR1 SGHDT, CDR2 YYEEEE. This CDR3 has 15 residues. Trimming cost V 2 bases and J 4 bases, with 13 bases left between them. CDR3 bases: TGTGCCAGCAGCTTTGGTGAAGCCCGTTACAATGAGCAGTTCTTC. Protein sequence: CASSFGEARYNEQFF.

CDR3 amino acids: CASRELSGSRHEQFF. CDR3 in DNA: TGTGCCAGCAGGGAACTAAGCGGGAGTAGGCATGAGCAGTTCTTC. The chain uses TRBV2 and TRBJ2-1, with 8 bases matching TRBD2. The V segment lost 6 bases and the J segment 8 bases; nucleotides outside the gene matches: 12. This CDR3 is built from 15 residues. The germline V gene encodes CDR1 SNHLY and CDR2 FYNNEI. The full variable domain, its missing parts supplied by reference TRBV2 and TRBJ2-1, is EPEVTQTPSHQVTQMGQEVILRCVPISNHLYFYWYRQILGQKVEFLVSFYNNEISEKSEIFDDQFSVERPDGSNFTLKIRSTKLEDSAMYFCASRELSGSRHEQFFGPGTRLTVL.

This chain joins TRBV9 and TRBJ2-2; TRBD1 agrees at 9 bases. Germline trimming cut 0 bases from V and 4 bases from J; bases unmatched to any gene: 4. This CDR3 comprises 16 residues. Germline CDR1 and CDR2: SGDLS and YYNGEE. The CDR3 DNA follows: TGTGCCAGCAGCGTAGTGGGGACAGGGATCACCGGGGAGCTGTTTTTT. It codes for CASSVVGTGITGELFF. The whole variable domain, remainder taken from reference TRBV9 and TRBJ2-2, is DSGVTQTPKHLITATGQRVTLRCSPRSGDLSVYWYQQSLDQGLQFLIQYYNGEERAKGNILERFSAQQFPDLHSELNLSSLELGDSALYFCASSVVGTGITGELFFGEGSRLTVL.